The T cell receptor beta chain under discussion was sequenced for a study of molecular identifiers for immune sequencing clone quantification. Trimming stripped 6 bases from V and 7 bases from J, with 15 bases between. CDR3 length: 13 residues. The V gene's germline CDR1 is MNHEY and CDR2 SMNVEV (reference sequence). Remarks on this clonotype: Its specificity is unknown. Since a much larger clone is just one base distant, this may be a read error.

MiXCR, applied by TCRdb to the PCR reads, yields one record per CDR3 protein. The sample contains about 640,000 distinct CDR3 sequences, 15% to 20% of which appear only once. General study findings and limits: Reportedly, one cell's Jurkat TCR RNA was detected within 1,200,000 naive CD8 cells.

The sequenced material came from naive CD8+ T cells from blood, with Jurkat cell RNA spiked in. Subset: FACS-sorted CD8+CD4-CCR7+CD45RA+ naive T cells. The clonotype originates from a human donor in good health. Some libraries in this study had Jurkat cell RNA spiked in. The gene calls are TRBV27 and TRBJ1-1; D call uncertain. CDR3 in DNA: TGTGCCAGCAGGATCAGGCTTCTCAGTGAAGCTTTCTTT. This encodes CASRIRLLSEAFF.